This TCR beta chain emerged from a study of shared T cell receptors in the human thymus. This clone was detected once. Produced via immunoSEQ multiplex PCR; TCRdb's table is partial and in-frame only. This sample has under 700,000 clones, with approximately 80% found just once. The germline CDR1 and CDR2 sequences are KGHSH and LQKENI. After removal of 4 bases from V and 5 bases from J, the junction contained 8 bases not matched to a gene. The CDR3 totals 15 residues. In addition, the sample was reused for a study of human thymus T cells.

The chain links TRBV18 to TRBJ2-5, with 9 bases matching TRBD1. The sample taken for sequencing was thymocytes. The origin of this receptor is a boy under two years old with a congenital heart defect. The CDR3 sequence: CASSLPGTGSETQYF. The CDR3 DNA reads TGTGCCAGCTCACTTCCCGGGACAGGGAGCGAGACCCAGTACTTC.